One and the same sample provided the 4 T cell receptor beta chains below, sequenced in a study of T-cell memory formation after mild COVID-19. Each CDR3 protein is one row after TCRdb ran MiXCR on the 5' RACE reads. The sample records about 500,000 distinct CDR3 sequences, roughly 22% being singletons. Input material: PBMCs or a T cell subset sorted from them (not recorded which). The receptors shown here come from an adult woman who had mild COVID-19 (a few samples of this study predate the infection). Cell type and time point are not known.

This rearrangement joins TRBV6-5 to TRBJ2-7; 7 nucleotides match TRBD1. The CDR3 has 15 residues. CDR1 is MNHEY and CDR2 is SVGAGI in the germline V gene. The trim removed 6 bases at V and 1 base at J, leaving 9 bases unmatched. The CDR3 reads CASSRTGTESYEQYF. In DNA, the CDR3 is TGTGCCAGCAGCCGCACCGGGACAGAGTCCTACGAGCAGTACTTC.

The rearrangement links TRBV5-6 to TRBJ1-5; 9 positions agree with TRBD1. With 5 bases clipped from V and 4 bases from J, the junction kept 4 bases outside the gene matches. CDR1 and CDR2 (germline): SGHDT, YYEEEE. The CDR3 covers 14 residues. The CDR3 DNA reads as TGTGCCAGCAGGCGAGGACAGGGGAATCAGCCCCAGCATTTT. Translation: CASRRGQGNQPQHF. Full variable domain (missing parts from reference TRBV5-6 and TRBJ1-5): DAGVTQSPTHLIKTRGQQVTLRCSPKSGHDTVSWYQQALGQGPQFIFQYYEEEERQRGNFPDRFSGHQFPNYSSELNVNALLLGDSALYLCASRRGQGNQPQHFGDGTRLSIL.

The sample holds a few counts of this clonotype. The CDR3 nucleotides are TGTGCCAGCAGCTCGGGGGGGATCTCCTACAATGAGCAGTTCTTC. Translated, it gives CASSSGGISYNEQFF. The gene calls are TRBV6-2 or TRBV6-3 and TRBJ2-1, with 8 positions matching TRBD2. Germline V gene data show CDR1 as MNHEY and CDR2 as SVGEGT. The CDR3 sequence is 15 residues long. Unmatched junction bases numbered 4, after V lost 6 bases and J lost 0 bases.

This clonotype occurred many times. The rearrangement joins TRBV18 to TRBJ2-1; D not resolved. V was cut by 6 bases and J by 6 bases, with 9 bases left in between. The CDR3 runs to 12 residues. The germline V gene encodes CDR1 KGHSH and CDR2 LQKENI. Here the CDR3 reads CASSPDRNEQFF. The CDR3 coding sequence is TGTGCCAGCTCCCCGGATCGCAATGAGCAGTTCTTC. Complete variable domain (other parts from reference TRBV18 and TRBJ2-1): NAGVMQNPRHLVRRRGQEARLRCSPMKGHSHVYWYRQLPEEGLKFMVYLQKENIIDESGMPKERFSAEFPKEGPSILRIQQVVRGDSAAYFCASSPDRNEQFFGPGTRLTVL.